The 3 T cell receptor beta chains in this list originate from one sample, sequenced in a study of blood T cell repertoires in COVID-19 (dated by TCRdb to 2019 to 2021). The library was prepared using the immunoSEQ multiplex PCR assay. Held by TCRdb, this immuneACCESS table contains in-frame sequences only and omits some clones. Under half of the omission traces to an unresolved V gene where checked; the cause of the rest is unknown. Here the sample has 100,000 to 150,000 clones; 83% occur a single time. The ten largest make up about 5.5% of the sample. The specimen sequenced was peripheral blood. These TCRs come from a man older than 75 with active or convalescent COVID-19.

V gene TRBV6-1 combines with J gene TRBJ2-7; 8 bases agree with TRBD1. The V gene's germline CDR1 is MNHNS and CDR2 SASEGT. Trimming took 4 bases from V and 1 from J; bases not matched to a gene: 9. CDR3 length: 16 amino acids. The CDR3 sequence is CASSAPPGTGSYEQYF. CDR3 DNA: TGTGCCAGCAGTGCCCCCCCCGGGACAGGTTCCTACGAGCAGTACTTC.

The V call is TRBV7-2, the J call TRBJ2-2; D remains ambiguous. Germline assignment: CDR1 SGHTA and CDR2 FQGNSA. The CDR3 runs 14 residues. V was shortened by 0 bases and J by 7 bases, with 9 bases between the two germline ends. The CDR3: CASSLATVGGELFF. In DNA form, the CDR3 reads TGTGCCAGCAGCTTAGCCACAGTTGGCGGGGAGCTGTTTTTT.

This clone is a singleton in its sample. The J gene is TRBJ1-2, the V gene TRBV19; D remains unclear. Germline V gene data show CDR1 as LNHDA and CDR2 as SQIVND (reference sequence). With 6 bases removed from V and 4 bases from J, the gap between germline ends came to 15 bases. The CDR3 totals 14 residues. CDR3 nucleotides: TGTGCCAGTAGCCCTGGGCGGGATGCCTATGGCTACACCTTC. It translates to CASSPGRDAYGYTF.